What follows are 3 T cell receptor beta chains derived from one specimen sequenced in a study of T cell responses to AZD1222 COVID-19 vaccine. TCRdb keeps only in-frame clones here, not all; method: immunoSEQ multiplex PCR. The sample carries more than 140,000 clones, 91% recorded once. Sequencing used peripheral blood, obtained on day 0 of AZD1222 vaccination. Source of these receptors: an adult in good health.

The chain uses TRBV28 and TRBJ1-1; D is perhaps TRBD1 (5 bases). The V and J ends lost 6 bases and 4 bases respectively, with 12 bases between them. Germline CDR1 is MDHEN and CDR2 is SYDVKM. This CDR3 spans 13 amino acids. The CDR3 DNA is TGTGCCAGCAGACGCAGGGAGCCCACTGAAGCTTTCTTT. Its protein product is CASRRREPTEAFF.

The chain is built from TRBV18 and TRBJ1-1, with a tentative D call TRBD1 (6 bases). Trimming cost V 6 bases and J 0 bases, with 23 bases left between them. Germline values: CDR1 KGHSH, CDR2 LQKENI. The CDR3 consists of 18 residues. In nucleotides, the CDR3 is TGTGCCAGCTCTTCAAAGACAGGCTCCTCTTCCCTGAACACTGAAGCTTTCTTT. It specifies CASSSKTGSSSLNTEAFF. The full variable domain, completed using reference TRBV18 and TRBJ1-1, is NAGVMQNPRHLVRRRGQEARLRCSPMKGHSHVYWYRQLPEEGLKFMVYLQKENIIDESGMPKERFSAEFPKEGPSILRIQQVVRGDSAAYFCASSSKTGSSSLNTEAFFGQGTRLTVV.

The chain carries TRBV7-2 and TRBJ2-4; D uncertain. Deletions cut 1 base from V and 7 bases from J, with 14 bases between. The CDR3 is 15 residues long. Germline V gene data show CDR1 as SGHTA and CDR2 as FQGNSA. Here the CDR3 DNA reads TGTGCCAGCAGCTTAGATCTAATCCCCGGGAACATTCAGTACTTC. Its translation: CASSLDLIPGNIQYF.